This TCR beta chain appears in the sequencing data of a study of CD8 T cells in Susac syndrome. About the study: When their blood was taken, the Susac syndrome patients had either not yet had any therapy, were taking corticosteroids, or were taking intravenous immunoglobulin alone.

Negative isolation yielded the CD8+ and CD4+ T cells, while FACS enriched the TEMRA cells. Roughly 0.45 to 1 ug RNA was reverse transcribed with random hexamers. TCR beta CDR3 was amplified by immunoSEQ multiplex PCR. This amplification extended across 54 Vbeta and 13 Jbeta segments. TCRdb used MiXCR to reprocess the immunoSEQ multiplex PCR reads, holding one entry per CDR3 protein. The sample has some 180,000 distinct CDR3 sequences, over 90% seen once. Germline lookup yields CDR1 DFQATT and CDR2 SNEGSKA (reference sequence). CDR3 size: 13 residues. The V end lost 5 bases, the J end lost 2 bases, and 10 bases lay between the germline ends.

This TCR was recovered from a human donor with Susac syndrome. The specimen sequenced was CD4+ T cells from PBMCs. V and J are TRBV20-1 and TRBJ2-1, with D perhaps TRBD1 or TRBD2 (5 bases each). The DNA of the CDR3 is TGCAGTGCTTGGGACGGCCCCTACAATGAGCAGTTCTTC. This sequence encodes CSAWDGPYNEQFF.